The entry below describes one TCR beta chain. The antigen it recognizes is unknown. Per-base qualities were not stored, and no clone one base away is much larger. The CDR3 regions of human TCRbeta chains were analyzed by immunosequencing. Regarding the original processing steps: TCRs in the repertoires were matched against a reference library of SARS-CoV-2-specific TCRs that had been generated with the MIRA antigen-specificity platform. Breadth was defined as the fraction of unique TCRs that were SARS-CoV-2-associated. Depth was defined as the fraction of total T cells that were SARS-CoV-2-associated. Each spike-specific TCR was assigned to its reactive spike region and to a CD4 or CD8 class using the MIRA data. Log10-transformed breadth and depth values were compared by one-way ANOVA with Sidak's multiple comparisons tests. TCRdb's version of the immuneACCESS table is confined to in-frame rearrangements and falls short of the full clone set. An unresolved V gene accounts for under half of the shortfall where checked; the remainder is of unknown origin. V and J calls and clone size follow that table, whereas D and trimming were derived from the DNA. The sample data list some 120,000 clones, and about 88% of these were observed just once. The top ten clones comprise around 7% of the sample.

This sample was included in a study of T cell responses to AZD1222 COVID-19 vaccine (dated by TCRdb to the early 2020s). Broadly, across the study: Because spike-specific TCR depth and breadth did not differ between the two schedules, AZD1222 recipients who got a second dose at roughly 4 weeks were pooled with those who got a second dose at roughly 12 weeks. A total of 233 trial participants underwent TCR sequencing, of whom 207 had received two doses of AZD1222 and some 25 had received two doses of the MenACWY control vaccine. Trial participants were enrolled by age into 18-55, 56-69 and 70-plus year subgroups, with around 150, 28 and 57 TCR-sequenced participants respectively.

Study-level results and caveats: Because no day 14 peak-response samples were available, repertoires were characterized only after the peak T cell response. Nearly half of unique spike-specific TCRs reportedly recognized epitopes outside regions mutated in the B.1.351 and B.1.1.7 variants. The vaccine-associated CD4 TCRs covered the entire spike protein, and the dominant responses fell in regions 160-218 and 743-854. Conclusions about previously exposed vaccinees are limited because only six or seven AZD1222 recipients were SARS-CoV-2 seropositive at baseline. Participants were mostly white British and included more females than males, and it was suggested by the authors that clonal diversity may have been underestimated. A significant rise in spike-specific TCR breadth and depth was observed after two AZD1222 doses relative to day 0 and relative to MenACWY recipients. The 56-69-year group was small, and its depth increase did not reach significance, likely because of low power.

What the time point label conveys for this sample: baseline before first vaccination. The vaccinee samples were drawn from two UK trials, COV001 and COV002, one of which was a single-blind randomized controlled phase 2/3 trial testing AZD1222 (ChAdOx1 nCoV-19) in healthy adults. Trial participant PBMC samples were collected at day 0 and day 28 after the second dose for TCRbeta chain sequencing. Reading the germline V gene (reference sequence) gives CDR1 LNHDA and CDR2 SQIVND. The CDR3 spans 14 residues, from the cysteine through the phenylalanine. Kept here is only the CDR3 DNA, which spans 42 bases and is read in frame from base 1. A distance of 14 bases separates the germline ends of V and J, which lose 5 bases and 4 bases respectively.

The chain is assembled from TRBV19 and TRBJ1-2, with TRBD1 tentatively as D gene (5 bases match). The TCR comes from an adult in good health. Sequenced here: peripheral blood, sampled on day 0 of AZD1222 vaccination. Read as DNA, the sequence is TGTGCCAGTAGTGTTCAGACCGGGGCCTATGGCTACACCTTC. Its translation reads: CASSVQTGAYGYTF.